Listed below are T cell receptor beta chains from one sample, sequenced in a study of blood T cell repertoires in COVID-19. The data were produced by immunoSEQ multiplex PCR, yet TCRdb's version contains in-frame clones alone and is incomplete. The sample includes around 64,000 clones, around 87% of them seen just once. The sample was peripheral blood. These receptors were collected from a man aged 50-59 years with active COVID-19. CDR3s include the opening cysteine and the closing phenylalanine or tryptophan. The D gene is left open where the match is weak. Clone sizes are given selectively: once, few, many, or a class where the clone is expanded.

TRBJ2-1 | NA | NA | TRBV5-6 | TGTGCCAGCAGCTTGGTTGGGGGCCCGAGCTCCTACAATGAGCAGTTCTTC | CASSLVGGPSSYNEQFF
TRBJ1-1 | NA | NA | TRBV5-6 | TGTGCCAGCAGCTTGGGACAGTGGGACACTGAAGCTTTCTTT | CASSLGQWDTEAFF
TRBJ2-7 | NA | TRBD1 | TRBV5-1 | TGCGCCAGCAGCGCCCCACAGGGGAGACCCTACGAGCAGTACTTC | CASSAPQGRPYEQYF
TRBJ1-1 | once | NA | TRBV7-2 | TGTGCCAGCAGCCCATACACTGAAGCTTTCTTT | CASSPYTEAFF
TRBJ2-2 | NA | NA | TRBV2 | TGTGCCAGCAGTGAAGCGTCTAGGACCGGGGAGCTGTTTTTT | CASSEASRTGELFF
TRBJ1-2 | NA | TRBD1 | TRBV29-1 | TGCAGCGTTGACGCATGGGGACAGGAAGATGGCTACACCTTC | CSVDAWGQEDGYTF
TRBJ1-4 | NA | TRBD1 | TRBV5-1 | TGCGCCAGCAGCTCGGGACCCATGGGACAGGGGAGATCAACTAATGAAAAACTGTTTTTT | CASSSGPMGQGRSTNEKLFF
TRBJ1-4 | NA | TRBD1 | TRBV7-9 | TGTGCCAGCAGTCGGGGGACAGGGGGCAGGTCGACTAATGAAAAACTGTTTTTT | CASSRGTGGRSTNEKLFF
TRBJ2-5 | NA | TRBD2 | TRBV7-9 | TGTGCCAGCAGCTTTCCTAGCGGGAGCCGGGAGACCCAGTACTTC | CASSFPSGSRETQYF
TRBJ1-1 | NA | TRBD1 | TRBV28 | TGTGCCAGCAGTTTTGTGGCAGGGGGTCATGAAGCTTTCTTT | CASSFVAGGHEAFF
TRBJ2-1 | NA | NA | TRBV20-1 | TGCAGTGCTAGTTTGCGCCTTTACAATGAGCAGTTCTTC | CSASLRLYNEQFF